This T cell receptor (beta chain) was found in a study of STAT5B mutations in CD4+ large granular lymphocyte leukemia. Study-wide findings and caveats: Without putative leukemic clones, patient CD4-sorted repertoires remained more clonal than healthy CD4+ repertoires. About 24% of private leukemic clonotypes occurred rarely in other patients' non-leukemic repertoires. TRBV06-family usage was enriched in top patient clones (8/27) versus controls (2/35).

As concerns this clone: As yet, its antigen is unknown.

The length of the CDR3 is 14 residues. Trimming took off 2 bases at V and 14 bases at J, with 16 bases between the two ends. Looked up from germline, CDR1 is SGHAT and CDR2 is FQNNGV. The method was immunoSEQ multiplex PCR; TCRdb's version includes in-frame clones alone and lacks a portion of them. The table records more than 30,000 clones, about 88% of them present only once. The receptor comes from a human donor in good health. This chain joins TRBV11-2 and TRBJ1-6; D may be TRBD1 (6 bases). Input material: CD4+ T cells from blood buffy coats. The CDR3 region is CASSLILGDTTLHF. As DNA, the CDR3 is TGTGCCAGCAGCTTAATCCTCGGGGACACCACCCTCCACTTT.